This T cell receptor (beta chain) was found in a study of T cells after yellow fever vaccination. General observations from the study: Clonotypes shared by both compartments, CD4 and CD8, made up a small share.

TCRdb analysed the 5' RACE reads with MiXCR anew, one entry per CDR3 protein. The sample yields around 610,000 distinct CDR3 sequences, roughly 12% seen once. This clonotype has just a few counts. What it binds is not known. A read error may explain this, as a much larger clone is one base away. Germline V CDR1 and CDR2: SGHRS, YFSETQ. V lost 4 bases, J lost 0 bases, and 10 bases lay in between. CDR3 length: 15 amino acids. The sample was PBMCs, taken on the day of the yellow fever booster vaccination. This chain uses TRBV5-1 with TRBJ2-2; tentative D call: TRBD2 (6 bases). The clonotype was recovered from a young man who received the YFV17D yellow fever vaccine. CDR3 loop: CASSISGPNTGELFF. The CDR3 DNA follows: TGCGCCAGCAGCATTAGCGGTCCGAACACCGGGGAGCTGTTTTTT.